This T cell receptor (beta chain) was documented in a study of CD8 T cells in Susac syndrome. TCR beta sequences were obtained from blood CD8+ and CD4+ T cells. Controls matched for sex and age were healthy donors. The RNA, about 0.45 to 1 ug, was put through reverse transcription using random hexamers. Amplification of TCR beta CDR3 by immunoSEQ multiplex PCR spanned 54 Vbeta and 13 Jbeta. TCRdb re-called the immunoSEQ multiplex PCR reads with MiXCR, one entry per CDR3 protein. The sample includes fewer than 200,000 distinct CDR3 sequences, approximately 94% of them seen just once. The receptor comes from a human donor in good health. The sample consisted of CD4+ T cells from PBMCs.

CDR3 region: CASSHRDRNYGYTF. The CDR3 coding sequence is TGCGCCAGCAGTCATCGTGACAGGAACTATGGCTACACCTTC. This chain uses TRBV23-1 with TRBJ1-2, with TRBD1 as a possible D gene (6 bases). TRBV23-1 falls under the ORF class, with uncertain function. Trimming stripped 3 bases from V and 2 bases from J, with 10 bases between. The CDR3 totals 14 residues.